Listed below are T cell receptor beta chains from one sample, sequenced in a study of blood T cell repertoires in COVID-19. This table comes from immunoSEQ multiplex PCR, and its TCRdb copy is limited to in-frame clones, with some not included. This table has 220,000 or so clones, 85% to 90% appearing once. Sequenced sample: PBMCs or T cells enriched from blood (not recorded which). The source is a man aged 30 to 45 who had been exposed to COVID-19. CDR3s include the opening cysteine and the closing phenylalanine or tryptophan. The D gene is left open where the match is weak. Clone size appears in some rows only: once, few, many, or a class for an expanded clone.

V gene	clone size	J gene	D gene	CDR3 protein	CDR3 DNA
TRBV6-5	NA	TRBJ1-2	TRBD1	CASRPGQGDGYTF	TGTGCCAGCAGGCCAGGACAGGGAGATGGCTACACCTTC
TRBV2	once	TRBJ1-1	TRBD1	CASRDGQGNTEAFF	TGTGCCAGCAGGGACGGACAGGGCAACACTGAAGCTTTCTTT
TRBV5-1	NA	TRBJ1-1	TRBD1	CASSTDREAFF	TGCGCCAGCAGCACGGACAGGGAAGCTTTCTTT
TRBV5-8	NA	TRBJ2-2	NA	CASSLERLQGSGTGELFF	TGTGCCAGCAGCTTGGAACGCCTACAGGGCTCTGGCACCGGGGAGCTGTTTTTT
TRBV6-1	NA	TRBJ1-1	NA	CASSEPTSNTEAFF	TGTGCCAGCAGTGAACCGACTTCGAACACTGAAGCTTTCTTT
TRBV6-5	NA	TRBJ1-2	NA	CASRLQFSGGDGYTF	TGTGCCAGCAGACTCCAATTTTCGGGGGGGGATGGCTACACCTTC
TRBV5-1	many	TRBJ2-6	TRBD1	CASTEPGQGYSGANVLTF	TGCGCCAGCACTGAACCGGGACAGGGGTACTCTGGGGCCAACGTCCTGACTTTC
TRBV28	NA	TRBJ1-1	NA	CASLGLNTEAFF	TGTGCCAGCCTGGGGCTTAACACTGAAGCTTTCTTT
TRBV4-2	NA	TRBJ1-2	NA	CASSQAGVANYGYTF	TGTGCCAGCAGCCAAGCAGGGGTTGCGAACTATGGCTACACCTTC
TRBV11-2	NA	TRBJ1-2	NA	CASSFGLRDYTF	TGTGCCAGCAGCTTTGGGCTACGAGACTACACCTTC
TRBV19	NA	TRBJ2-1	NA	CASSIVTGSDGGDEQFF	TGTGCCAGTAGTATAGTAACAGGGTCCGACGGAGGAGATGAGCAGTTCTTC
TRBV10-3	NA	TRBJ2-1	TRBD2	CAISDSRGGRALPQFF	TGTGCCATCAGTGACTCCCGGGGGGGCCGGGCCTTACCCCAGTTCTTC
TRBV6-1	NA	TRBJ1-1	NA	CASSESWGVTEAFF	TGTGCCAGCAGTGAAAGTTGGGGCGTGACTGAAGCTTTCTTT
TRBV5-1	once	TRBJ2-3	TRBD2	CASSRSGLAGSSTDTQYF	TGCGCCAGCAGCCGATCTGGACTAGCGGGATCTAGCACAGATACGCAGTATTTT
TRBV10-2	NA	TRBJ2-5	TRBD2	CASTDRASGGRETQYF	TGCGCCAGCACTGATAGGGCTAGCGGGGGGCGGGAGACCCAGTACTTC
TRBV2	NA	TRBJ1-2	TRBD1	CASLDSTRQGHYGYTF	TGTGCCAGCCTTGATTCCACCCGACAGGGCCACTATGGCTACACCTTC
TRBV21-1	once	TRBJ2-5	NA	CASSKGWGGGEETQYF	TGTGCCAGCAGCAAAGGCTGGGGCGGGGGGGAAGAGACCCAGTACTTC
TRBV10-3	NA	TRBJ1-3	NA	CAISETGNTIYF	TGTGCCATCAGTGAGACCGGGAACACCATATATTTT
TRBV18	NA	TRBJ2-6	TRBD2	CASSPLEAGSNVLTF	TGTGCCAGCTCACCACTGGAAGCGGGGTCCAACGTCCTGACTTTC
TRBV5-6	NA	TRBJ2-1	TRBD1	CASSLVGQGGANEQFF	TGTGCCAGCAGCTTGGTTGGACAGGGGGGAGCGAATGAGCAGTTCTTC
TRBV5-1	NA	TRBJ2-5	TRBD2	CASSLRTSGYQETQYF	TGCGCCAGCAGCTTAAGGACTAGCGGGTACCAAGAGACCCAGTACTTC
TRBV5-4	few	TRBJ1-5	TRBD1	CASSEGARQPQHF	TGTGCCAGCAGCGAGGGGGCGCGTCAGCCCCAGCATTTT
TRBV6-2/TRBV6-3	NA	TRBJ1-1	NA	CASSYGGAWNTEAFF	TGTGCCAGCAGTTACGGCGGCGCCTGGAACACTGAAGCTTTCTTT
TRBV7-9	NA	TRBJ2-7	NA	CASSSIESAYEQYF	TGTGCCAGCAGCTCAATAGAGTCGGCCTACGAGCAGTACTTC
TRBV4-3	NA	TRBJ1-2	NA	CASSQETGPRYYGYTF	TGCGCCAGCAGCCAAGAGACAGGCCCCCGATACTATGGCTACACCTTC
TRBV12-3/TRBV12-4	NA	TRBJ2-3	NA	CASSRRADTQYF	TGTGCCAGCAGTCGGAGGGCAGATACGCAGTATTTT
TRBV3-1/TRBV3-2	NA	TRBJ1-1	NA	CASSPEGKNTEAFF	TGTGCCAGCAGCCCGGAGGGGAAGAACACTGAAGCTTTCTTT
TRBV4-2	NA	TRBJ1-2	TRBD1	CASSQDSGQQVNYGYTF	TGTGCCAGCAGCCAAGATTCGGGACAGCAGGTTAACTATGGCTACACCTTC
TRBV29-1	NA	TRBJ1-5	NA	CSVARGSNQPQHF	TGCAGCGTTGCACGGGGGAGCAATCAGCCCCAGCATTTT
TRBV30	NA	TRBJ2-5	TRBD2	CAWSVLDLAGGPGGQETQYF	TGTGCCTGGAGTGTACTGGATCTAGCGGGGGGCCCCGGGGGGCAAGAGACCCAGTACTTC
TRBV9	NA	TRBJ2-1	NA	CASSVTTASNEQFF	TGTGCCAGCAGCGTTACGACAGCTAGCAATGAGCAGTTCTTC
TRBV5-1	once	TRBJ2-7	NA	CASSFRGSNEQYF	TGCGCCAGCAGCTTTCGAGGGTCGAACGAGCAGTACTTC
TRBV16	NA	TRBJ2-1	NA	CASSLGQSDNEQFF	TGTGCCAGCAGCCTAGGACAGTCCGACAATGAGCAGTTCTTC
TRBV24-1	NA	TRBJ2-3	TRBD1	CATLNDRENLDTQYF	TGTGCCACCCTCAACGACAGGGAGAATTTAGATACGCAGTATTTT
TRBV6-1	many	TRBJ2-5	TRBD2	CASSEIAGGQETQYF	TGTGCCAGCAGTGAAATAGCGGGGGGGCAAGAGACCCAGTACTTC
TRBV5-6	few	TRBJ2-7	TRBD2	CASSPLAGASYEQYF	TGTGCCAGCAGCCCCCTAGCGGGGGCCTCATACGAGCAGTACTTC
TRBV7-9	NA	TRBJ2-1	NA	CASSLGSAYNEQFF	TGTGCCAGCAGCTTAGGTTCCGCGTACAATGAGCAGTTCTTC
TRBV11-3	once	TRBJ2-1	TRBD2	CASSQFSGVSSYNEQFF	TGTGCCAGCAGCCAGTTTAGCGGGGTCAGCTCCTACAATGAGCAGTTCTTC